This entry describes one T cell receptor (beta chain). Its antigen is undetermined. The data are from a study of glioma-infiltrating T cells after dendritic cell vaccination. Study conclusions and caveats: Higher TCR clonality did not directly relate to longer survival.

Indicated time point: after dendritic cell vaccination, including at tumor progression/relapse. PBMC were collected before vaccination, two weeks after the third vaccination, and at progression. V was clipped by 4 bases and J by 0 bases; unmatched bases: 6. CDR3 length equals 16 residues. Germline CDR1 reads MGHRA; CDR2 reads YSYEKL. Libraries were prepared by immunoSEQ multiplex PCR; TCRdb keeps only in-frame clonotypes and omits some of them. The sample has about 91,000 clones, about 81% seen once. Sequenced here: blood, sampled after dendritic cell vaccination. This chain links TRBV4-1 with TRBJ2-3, with 8 bases fitting TRBD1. This receptor was taken from a human donor with glioblastoma. The CDR3 DNA sequence: TGCGCCAGCAGCCGTGGACAGGGCACTAGCACAGATACGCAGTATTTT. This gives the protein CASSRGQGTSTDTQYF.